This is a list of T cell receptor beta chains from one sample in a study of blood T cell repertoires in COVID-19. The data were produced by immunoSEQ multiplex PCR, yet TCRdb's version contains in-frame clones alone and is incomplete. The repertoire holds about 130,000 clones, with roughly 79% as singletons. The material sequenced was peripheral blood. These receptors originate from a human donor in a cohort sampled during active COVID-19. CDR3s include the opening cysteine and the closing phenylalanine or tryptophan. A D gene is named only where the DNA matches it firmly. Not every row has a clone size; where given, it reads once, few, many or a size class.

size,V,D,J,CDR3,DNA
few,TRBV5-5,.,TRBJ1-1,CASSPWEGNTEAFF,TGTGCCAGCAGCCCATGGGAGGGAAACACTGAAGCTTTCTTT
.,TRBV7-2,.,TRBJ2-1,CASSLAGGNEQFF,TGTGCCAGCAGCTTAGCGGGGGGCAATGAGCAGTTCTTC
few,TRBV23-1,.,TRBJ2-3,CASSHPEQGSTDTQYF,TGCGCCAGCAGTCATCCCGAACAGGGCAGCACAGATACGCAGTATTTT
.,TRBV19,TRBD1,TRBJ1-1,CASSNQGWEGHRGTEAFF,TGTGCCAGTAGTAACCAGGGATGGGAAGGTCACAGGGGCACTGAAGCTTTCTTT
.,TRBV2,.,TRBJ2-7,CASSEAVGGISYEQYF,TGTGCCAGCAGTGAAGCAGTCGGCGGGATTTCATACGAGCAGTACTTC
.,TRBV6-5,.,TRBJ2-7,CASRSRDTGYYEQYF,TGTGCCAGCAGGTCCCGGGACACCGGATACTACGAGCAGTACTTC
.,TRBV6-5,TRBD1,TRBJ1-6,CASSYSRQGVTPLHF,TGTGCCAGCAGTTACTCTCGACAGGGGGTAACACCCCTCCACTTT
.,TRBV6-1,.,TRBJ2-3,CASSDFASPTDTQYF,TGTGCCAGCAGTGATTTCGCGAGCCCCACAGATACGCAGTATTTT
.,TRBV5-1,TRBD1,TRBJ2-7,CASSLGGQGAREQYF,TGCGCCAGCAGCTTGGGAGGACAGGGGGCTCGGGAGCAGTACTTC
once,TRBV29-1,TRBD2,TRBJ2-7,CSVEEGGAGEAYEQYF,TGCAGCGTTGAAGAAGGTGGAGCGGGGGAGGCCTACGAGCAGTACTTC
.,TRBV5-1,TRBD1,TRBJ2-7,CASSLTTFQGANEQYF,TGCGCCAGCAGCTTAACTACCTTCCAGGGGGCCAACGAGCAGTACTTC
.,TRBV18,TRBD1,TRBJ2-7,CASSAFTGGRNEQYF,TGTGCCAGCTCAGCCTTTACAGGGGGCCGAAACGAGCAGTACTTC
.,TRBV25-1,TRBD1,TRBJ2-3,CASSAGTGIADTQYF,TGTGCCAGCAGTGCCGGGACAGGGATAGCAGATACGCAGTATTTT
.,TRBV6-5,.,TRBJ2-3,CASSGRGGTDTQYF,TGTGCCAGCTCGGGCAGGGGTGGGACAGATACGCAGTATTTT
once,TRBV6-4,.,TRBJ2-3,CASSSAGASTDTQYF,TGTGCCAGCAGTTCGGCAGGGGCAAGCACAGATACGCAGTATTTT
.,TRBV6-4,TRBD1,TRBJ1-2,CASSPGQNYGYTF,TGTGCCAGCAGTCCGGGACAGAACTATGGCTACACCTTC
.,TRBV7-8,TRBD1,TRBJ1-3,CASSFYGQGSGNTIYF,TGTGCCAGCAGCTTCTACGGACAGGGCTCTGGAAACACCATATATTTT